This note documents a single T cell receptor (beta chain) sequence. What it binds is not known. This entry belongs to a study of cytomegalovirus exposure and HLA in healthy donors. The study, taken as a whole, reports: Later analysis revealed greater clonal expansion in HLA-associated TCR beta chains than in equally common others.

With 60 Vbeta and 13 Jbeta primers, the PCR was carried out. Assay: immunoSEQ multiplex PCR; the TCRdb copy retains only in-frame clones and omits some. Among about 43,000 clones, around 56% were seen once, and the ten largest hold 6%. CDR3 length: 18 amino acids. Germline CDR1 and CDR2: SQVTM and ANQGSEA. Trimming cost V 5 bases and J 5 bases; bases outside gene matches: 20. The chain employs TRBV29-1 and TRBJ2-1; 8 bases line up with TRBD2. The source material was PBMCs. The receptor comes from a man aged 55 to 70 in good health and CMV-seronegative. The CDR3 DNA follows: TGCAGCGTTCGGGGGGGATTCGAACTATCGTCAGGCGACAATGAGCAGTTCTTC. Residues: CSVRGGFELSSGDNEQFF.